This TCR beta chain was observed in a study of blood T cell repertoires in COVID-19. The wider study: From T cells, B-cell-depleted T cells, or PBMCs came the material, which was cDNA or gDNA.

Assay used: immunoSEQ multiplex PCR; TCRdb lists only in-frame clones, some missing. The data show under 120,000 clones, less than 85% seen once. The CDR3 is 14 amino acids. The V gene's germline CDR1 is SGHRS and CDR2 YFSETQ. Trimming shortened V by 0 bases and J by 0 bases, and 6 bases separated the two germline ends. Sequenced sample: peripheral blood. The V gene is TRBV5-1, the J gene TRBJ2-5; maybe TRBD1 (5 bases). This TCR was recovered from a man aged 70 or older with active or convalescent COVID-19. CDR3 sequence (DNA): TGCGCCAGCAGCTTGGAGGGGTACCAAGAGACCCAGTACTTC. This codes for CASSLEGYQETQYF.